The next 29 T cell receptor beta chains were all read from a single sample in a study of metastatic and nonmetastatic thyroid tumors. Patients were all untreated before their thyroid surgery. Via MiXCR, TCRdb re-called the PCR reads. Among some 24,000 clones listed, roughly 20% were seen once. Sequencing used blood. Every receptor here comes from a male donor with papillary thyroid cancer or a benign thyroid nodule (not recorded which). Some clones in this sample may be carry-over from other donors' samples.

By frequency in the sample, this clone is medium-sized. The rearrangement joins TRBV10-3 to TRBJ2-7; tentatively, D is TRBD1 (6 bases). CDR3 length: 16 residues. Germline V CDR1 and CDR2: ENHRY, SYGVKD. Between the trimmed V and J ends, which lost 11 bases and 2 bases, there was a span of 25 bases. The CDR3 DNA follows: TGTGCCGTAGCTAGCCTAGGCCAGGGGAAACCCTACGAGCAGTACTTC. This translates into CAVASLGQGKPYEQYF.

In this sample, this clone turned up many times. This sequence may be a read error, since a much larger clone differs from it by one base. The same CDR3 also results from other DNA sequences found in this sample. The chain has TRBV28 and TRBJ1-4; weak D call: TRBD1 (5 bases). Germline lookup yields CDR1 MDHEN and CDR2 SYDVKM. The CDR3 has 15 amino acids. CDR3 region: CASSLSGTSSEKLFF. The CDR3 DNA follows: TGTGCCAGTAGTTTATCCGGGACCTCCTCTGAAAAACTGTTTTTT.

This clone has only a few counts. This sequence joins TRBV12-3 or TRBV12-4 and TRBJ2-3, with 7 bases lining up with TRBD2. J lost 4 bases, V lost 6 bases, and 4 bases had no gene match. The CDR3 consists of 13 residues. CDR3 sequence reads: CASSLAESDTQYF. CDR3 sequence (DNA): TGTGCCAGCAGCCTAGCGGAGTCAGATACGCAGTATTTT.

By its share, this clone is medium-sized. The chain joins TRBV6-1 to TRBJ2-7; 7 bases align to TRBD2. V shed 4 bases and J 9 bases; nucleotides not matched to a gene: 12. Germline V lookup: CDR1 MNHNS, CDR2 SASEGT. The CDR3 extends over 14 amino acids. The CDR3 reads CASSASGGKRGQYF. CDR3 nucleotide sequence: TGTGCCAGCAGTGCCTCCGGGGGGAAACGTGGGCAGTACTTC.

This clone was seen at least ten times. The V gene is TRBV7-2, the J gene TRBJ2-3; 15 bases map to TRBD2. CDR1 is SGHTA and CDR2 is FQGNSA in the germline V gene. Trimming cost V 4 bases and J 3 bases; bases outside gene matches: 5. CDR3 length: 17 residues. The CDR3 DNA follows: TGTGCCAGCAGCTCGGGACTAGCGGGAGGAGTGACAGATACGCAGTATTTT. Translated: CASSSGLAGGVTDTQYF.

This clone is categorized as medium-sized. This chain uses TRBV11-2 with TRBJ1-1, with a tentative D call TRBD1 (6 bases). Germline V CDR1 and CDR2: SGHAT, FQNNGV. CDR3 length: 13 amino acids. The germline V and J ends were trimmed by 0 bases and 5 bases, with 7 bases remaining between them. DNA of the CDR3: TGTGCCAGCAGCTTAGAAGGGGGGACTGAAGCTTTCTTT. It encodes CASSLEGGTEAFF.

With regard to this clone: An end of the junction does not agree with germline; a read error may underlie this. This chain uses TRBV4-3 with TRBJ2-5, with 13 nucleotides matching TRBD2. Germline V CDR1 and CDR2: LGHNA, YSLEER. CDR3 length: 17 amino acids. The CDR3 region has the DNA TGCGCCAGCAGCCAAGACGGTCGTGGACTAGCGGGAGAGACCCGGTACTTC. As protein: CASSQDGRGLAGETRYF.

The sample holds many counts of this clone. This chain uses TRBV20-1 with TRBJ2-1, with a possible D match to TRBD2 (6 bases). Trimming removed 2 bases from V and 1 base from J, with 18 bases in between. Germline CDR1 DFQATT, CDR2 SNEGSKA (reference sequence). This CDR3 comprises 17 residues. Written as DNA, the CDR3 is TGCAGTGCTAGAACTACTTCGAGCGGGTTTTCCTACAATGAGCAGTTCTTC. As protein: CSARTTSSGFSYNEQFF.

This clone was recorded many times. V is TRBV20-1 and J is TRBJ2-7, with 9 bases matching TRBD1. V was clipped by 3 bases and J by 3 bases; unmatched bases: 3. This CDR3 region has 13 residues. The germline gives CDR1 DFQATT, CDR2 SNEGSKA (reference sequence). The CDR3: CSASDRGDYEQYF. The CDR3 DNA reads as TGCAGTGCTAGCGACAGGGGGGACTACGAGCAGTACTTC.

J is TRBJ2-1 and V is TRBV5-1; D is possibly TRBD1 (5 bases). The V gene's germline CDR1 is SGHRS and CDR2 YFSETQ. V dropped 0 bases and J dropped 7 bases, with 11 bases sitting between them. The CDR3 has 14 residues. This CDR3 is CASSLGSGPNEQFF. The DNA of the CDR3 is TGCGCCAGCAGCTTGGGGTCAGGGCCTAATGAGCAGTTCTTC.

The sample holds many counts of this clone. CDR3 protein: CSASPPTGLADYTDTQYF. Here the CDR3 DNA reads TGCAGTGCTAGTCCCCCTACCGGCCTAGCGGACTACACAGATACGCAGTATTTT. V is TRBV20-1 and J is TRBJ2-3; 7 bases line up with TRBD2. The junction had 17 bases not matched to a gene; V was cut back by 3 bases and J by 2 bases. Germline V gene sequence: CDR1 DFQATT, CDR2 SNEGSKA (reference sequence). The CDR3 loop spans 18 amino acids.

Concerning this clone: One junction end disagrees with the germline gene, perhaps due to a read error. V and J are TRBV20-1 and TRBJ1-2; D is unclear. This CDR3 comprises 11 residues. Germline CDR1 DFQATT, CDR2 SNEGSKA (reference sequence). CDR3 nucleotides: TGCAGTGCTAGAGCTAACGATGGCTACACCTTC. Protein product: CSARANDGYTF.

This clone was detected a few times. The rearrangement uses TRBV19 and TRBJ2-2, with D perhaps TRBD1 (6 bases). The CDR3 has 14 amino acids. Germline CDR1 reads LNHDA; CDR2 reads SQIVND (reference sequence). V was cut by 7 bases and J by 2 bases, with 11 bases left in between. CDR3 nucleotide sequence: TGTGCCAGTACCCGGGACAAAAACACCGGGGAGCTGTTTTTT. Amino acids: CASTRDKNTGELFF.

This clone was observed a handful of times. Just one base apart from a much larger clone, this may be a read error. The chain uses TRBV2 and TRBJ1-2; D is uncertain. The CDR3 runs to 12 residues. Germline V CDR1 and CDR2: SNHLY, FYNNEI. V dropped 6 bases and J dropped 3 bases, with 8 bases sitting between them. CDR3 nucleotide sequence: TGTGCCAGCAGATGCGACTACTATGGCTACACCTTC. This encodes CASRCDYYGYTF.

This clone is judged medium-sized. The CDR3 DNA follows: TGTGCCAGCAGTTTAGCCTCTGTTGGGGCCGGGGAGCTGTTTTTT. Translated: CASSLASVGAGELFF. The rearrangement links TRBV28 to TRBJ2-2; unclear D gene. From germline, CDR1 is MDHEN and CDR2 SYDVKM. The CDR3 is 15 residues long. V was shortened by 2 bases and J by 6 bases, with 13 bases between the two germline ends.

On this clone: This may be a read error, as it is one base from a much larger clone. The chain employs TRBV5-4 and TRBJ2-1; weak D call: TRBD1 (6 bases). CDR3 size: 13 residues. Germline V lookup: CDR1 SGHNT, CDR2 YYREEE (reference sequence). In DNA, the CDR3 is TGTGCCATCAGCTCGGTACCCACAGGGTTGATAATCTTC. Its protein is CAISSVPTGLIIF.

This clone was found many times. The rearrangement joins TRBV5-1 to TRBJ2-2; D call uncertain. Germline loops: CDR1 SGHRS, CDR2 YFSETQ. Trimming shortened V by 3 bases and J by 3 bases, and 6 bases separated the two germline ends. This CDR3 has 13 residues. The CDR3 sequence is CASSSTDTGELFF. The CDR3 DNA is TGCGCCAGCAGCTCCACGGACACCGGGGAGCTGTTTTTT.

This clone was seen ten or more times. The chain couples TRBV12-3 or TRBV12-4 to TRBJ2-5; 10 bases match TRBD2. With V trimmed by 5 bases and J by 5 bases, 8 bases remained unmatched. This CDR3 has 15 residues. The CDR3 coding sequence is TGTGCCAGCAGTCCCCTAGCGGGAGCAGGGGAGACCCAGTACTTC. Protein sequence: CASSPLAGAGETQYF.

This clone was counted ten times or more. CDR3 DNA: TGTGCCAGCAGCGACTTGAGGGACACTACGGGGACAGATACGCAGTATTTT. This sequence encodes CASSDLRDTTGTDTQYF. This chain links TRBV7-2 with TRBJ2-3, with a tentative D call TRBD1 (6 bases). The CDR3 extends over 17 amino acids. CDR1 and CDR2 from the germline V gene are SGHTA and FQGNSA. The germline V and J ends were trimmed by 5 bases and 3 bases, with 21 bases remaining between them.

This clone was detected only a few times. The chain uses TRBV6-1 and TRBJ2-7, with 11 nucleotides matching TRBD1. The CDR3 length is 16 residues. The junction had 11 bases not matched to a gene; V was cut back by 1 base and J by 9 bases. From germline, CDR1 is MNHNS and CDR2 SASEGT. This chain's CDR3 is CASSEEPGTGGLGQYF. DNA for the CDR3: TGTGCCAGCAGTGAAGAGCCCGGGACAGGGGGTTTAGGGCAGTACTTC.

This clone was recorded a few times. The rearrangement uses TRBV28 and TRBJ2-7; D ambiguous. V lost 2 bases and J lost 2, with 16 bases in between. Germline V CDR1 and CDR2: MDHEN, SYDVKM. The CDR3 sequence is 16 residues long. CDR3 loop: CASSLRALWATYEQYF. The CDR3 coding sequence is TGTGCCAGCAGTTTAAGGGCCTTGTGGGCGACCTACGAGCAGTACTTC.

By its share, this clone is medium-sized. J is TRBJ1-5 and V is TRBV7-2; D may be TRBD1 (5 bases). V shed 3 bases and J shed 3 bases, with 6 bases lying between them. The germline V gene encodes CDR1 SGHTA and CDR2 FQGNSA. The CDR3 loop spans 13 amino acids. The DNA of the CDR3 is TGTGCCAGCAGCTTGGGACCCAATCAGCCCCAGCATTTT. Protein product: CASSLGPNQPQHF.

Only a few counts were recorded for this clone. CDR3 residues: CASSVAGDGNEQFF. CDR3 coding DNA: TGTGCCAGCAGCGTAGCGGGAGATGGCAATGAGCAGTTCTTC. This chain uses TRBV6-1 with TRBJ2-1; 9 bases agree with TRBD2. Germline CDR1 reads MNHNS; CDR2 reads SASEGT. Germline trimming cut 6 bases from V and 6 bases from J; bases unmatched to any gene: 6. The CDR3 is 14 amino acids.

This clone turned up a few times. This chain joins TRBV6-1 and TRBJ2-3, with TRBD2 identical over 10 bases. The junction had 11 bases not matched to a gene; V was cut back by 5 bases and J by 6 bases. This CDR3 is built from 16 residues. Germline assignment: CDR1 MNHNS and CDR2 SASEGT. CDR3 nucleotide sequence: TGTGCCAGCAGTAGGTCTAGCGGGAGTGCGGGGGATACGCAGTATTTT. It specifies CASSRSSGSAGDTQYF.

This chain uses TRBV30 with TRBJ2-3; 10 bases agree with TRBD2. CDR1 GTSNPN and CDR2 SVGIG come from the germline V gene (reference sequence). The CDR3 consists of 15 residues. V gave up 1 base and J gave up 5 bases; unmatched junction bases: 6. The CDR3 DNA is TGTGCCTGGAGTGCGAGCGGGAGGGGGGAAGATACGCAGTATTTT. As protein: CAWSASGRGEDTQYF.

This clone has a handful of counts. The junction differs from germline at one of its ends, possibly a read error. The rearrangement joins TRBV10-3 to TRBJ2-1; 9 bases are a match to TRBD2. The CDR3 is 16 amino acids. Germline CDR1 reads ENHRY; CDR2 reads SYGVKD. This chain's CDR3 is CAIRTGYIAGANEHFF. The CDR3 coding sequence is TGTGCCATCAGGACAGGGTATATAGCGGGAGCCAATGAGCATTTCTTC.

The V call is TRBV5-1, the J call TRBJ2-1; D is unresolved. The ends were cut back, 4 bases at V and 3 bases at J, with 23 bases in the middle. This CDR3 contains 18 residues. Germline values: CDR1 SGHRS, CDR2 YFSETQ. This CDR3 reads CASSPGWLVSTFYNEQFF. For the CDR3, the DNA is TGCGCCAGCAGCCCTGGTTGGCTAGTGTCCACGTTCTACAATGAGCAGTTCTTC.

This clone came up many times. The CDR3, as DNA: TGCAGCGTTGAAGGTTGGCAGGGCAATGAGCAGTTCTTC. Protein sequence: CSVEGWQGNEQFF. V gene TRBV29-1 combines with J gene TRBJ2-1; tentatively, D is TRBD1 (5 bases). The V end was cut by 1 base, the J end by 6 bases, with 10 bases between. This CDR3 comprises 13 residues. CDR1 and CDR2 (germline): SQVTM, ANQGSEA.

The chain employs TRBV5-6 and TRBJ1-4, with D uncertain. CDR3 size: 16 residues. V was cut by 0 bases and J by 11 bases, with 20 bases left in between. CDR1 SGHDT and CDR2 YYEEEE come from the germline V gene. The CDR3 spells CASSLALYPRMEKLFF. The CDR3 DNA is TGTGCCAGCAGCTTGGCGTTGTACCCGAGGATGGAGAAACTGTTTTTT.